This TCR beta chain derives from a study of breast tumors, draining lymph nodes, adjacent tissues. Study results and limitations: Tumor TCR diversity was below lymph nodes but above nontumor tissue. Tumor T cell lymph node origin was a supported hypothesis, not proven.

TCRdb called the multiplex PCR reads again in MiXCR, with one record for every CDR3 protein. The table lists around 140,000 distinct CDR3 sequences, about 22% of them singletons, with 2.5% to 3% in the top ten. Germline V gene lookup returns CDR1 MNHNS and CDR2 SASEGT. This CDR3 comprises 16 residues. Axillary draining lymph nodes of breast cancer patients supplied the node samples. A word on this clonotype: Its antigen remains unidentified. With a much larger clone just one base away, this may be a read error.

This TCR was recovered from a female donor with breast cancer. Some clones in this sample may be carry-over from other donors' samples. The specimen was axillary lymph node tissue. The genes are TRBV6-1 and TRBJ2-1, with D perhaps TRBD1 (8 bases). CDR3 bases: TGTGCCAGCAGTGCTAAAACAGGGGGGGCCTACAATGTGCAGTTCTTC. Translated: CASSAKTGGAYNVQFF.